The 23 T cell receptor beta chains reported below all come from one sample, sequenced in a study of CD8 T cells in Susac syndrome. Reverse transcription of roughly 0.45 to 1 ug RNA used random hexamers. Each CDR3 protein is one row after TCRdb ran MiXCR on the immunoSEQ multiplex PCR reads. The sample contains some 57,000 distinct CDR3 sequences, more than 90% of which appear only once. Sequencing input: CD8+ T cells from PBMCs. The receptor set was obtained from a human donor in good health.

The genes are TRBV29-1 and TRBJ1-5, with a tentative D call TRBD1 (5 bases). The CDR3 is made up of 14 amino acids. CDR1 and CDR2 (germline): SQVTM, ANQGSEA. Trimming left V 4 bases short and J 9 bases short, with 19 bases between. The CDR3: CSVAPEGHPGPQHF. As DNA, the CDR3 is TGCAGCGTTGCCCCCGAAGGACACCCAGGGCCCCAGCATTTT.

This chain links TRBV27 with TRBJ1-2; D gene unclear. Trimming stripped 4 bases from V and 1 base from J, with 10 bases between. The germline gives CDR1 MNHEY, CDR2 SMNVEV (reference sequence). This CDR3 is built from 14 residues. As DNA, the CDR3 is TGTGCCAGCAGTTCAGGCGCAAGTAACTATGGCTACACCTTC. This sequence encodes CASSSGASNYGYTF.

V and J are TRBV6-4 and TRBJ2-1; D tentatively reads TRBD1 or TRBD2 (5 bases each). CDR3 size: 13 residues. Germline CDR1 is MRHNA and CDR2 is SNTAGT. Trimming cost V 5 bases and J 9 bases, with 14 bases left between them. CDR3 sequence: CASSRDPTSEQFF. The CDR3 nucleotides read TGTGCCAGCAGTCGGGACCCGACAAGTGAGCAGTTCTTC.

This clonotype occurred once. The chain combines TRBV9 with TRBJ1-5; D is possibly TRBD1 (6 bases). CDR3 length: 14 amino acids. The ends were cut back, 2 bases at V and 4 bases at J, with 10 bases in the middle. CDR1 is SGDLS and CDR2 is YYNGEE in the germline V gene. The CDR3 DNA reads TGTGCCAGCAGCGTGGGCAGGGGTAATCAGCCCCAGCATTTT. Translation gives CASSVGRGNQPQHF.

With respect to this clonotype: Germline and junction disagree at one end, which may indicate a read error. The V and J genes are TRBV7-9 and TRBJ1-1; tentative D call: TRBD1 (6 bases). CDR1 is SEHNR and CDR2 is FQNEAQ in the germline V gene (reference sequence). The CDR3 covers 14 residues. The CDR3 bases are TGTGCCAGCAGCCAAGGGGGGGTGAACACTGAAGCCTTCTTT. Translation gives CASSQGGVNTEAFF.

The rearrangement links TRBV7-2 to TRBJ2-1; D not resolved. This CDR3 has 15 amino acids. The V gene lost 4 bases and the J gene lost 6 bases, with 16 bases spanning the gap. In germline, CDR1 is SGHTA, CDR2 FQGNSA. CDR3 bases: TGTGCCAGCAGCTACCACCCCGGCCCCGGCAATGAGCAGTTCTTC. Its translation is CASSYHPGPGNEQFF. Full variable domain (outside the CDR3, taken from reference TRBV7-2 and TRBJ2-1): GAGVSQSPSNKVTEKGKDVELRCDPISGHTALYWYRQSLGQGLEFLIYFQGNSAPDKSGLPSDRFSAERTGGSVSTLTIQRTQQEDSAVYLCASSYHPGPGNEQFFGPGTRLTVL.

The gene calls are TRBV20-1 and TRBJ2-7, with D perhaps TRBD1 or TRBD2 (5 bases each). Between the trimmed V and J ends, which lost 0 bases and 4 bases, there was a span of 13 bases. CDR1 and CDR2 from the germline V gene are DFQATT and SNEGSKA (reference sequence). The CDR3 is made up of 14 amino acids. The CDR3 sequence is CSARDPLGEYEQYF. Written as DNA, the CDR3 is TGCAGTGCTAGAGACCCTTTAGGGGAGTACGAGCAGTACTTC.

The rearrangement uses TRBV5-4 and TRBJ2-7; TRBD1 matches at 7 bases. The germline CDR1 and CDR2 sequences are SGHNT and YYREEE (reference sequence). Trimming took 3 bases from V and 0 from J; bases not matched to a gene: 0. The CDR3 totals 13 residues. The CDR3 DNA follows: TGTGCCAGCAGCTCAGGGGGCTCCTACGAGCAGTACTTC. Translated, it gives CASSSGGSYEQYF.

V usage is TRBV7-2 and J usage is TRBJ2-7; 10 bases line up with TRBD2. In germline, CDR1 is SGHTA, CDR2 FQGNSA. With V trimmed by 2 bases and J by 4 bases, 5 bases remained unmatched. The CDR3 runs to 15 residues. In DNA form, the CDR3 reads TGTGCCAGCAGCTTATGGATAGCGGGGGGATACGAGCAGTACTTC. It codes for CASSLWIAGGYEQYF.

J is TRBJ2-1 and V is TRBV4-3; TRBD1 matches 9 bases. Germline CDR1 and CDR2: LGHNA and YSLEER. The junction had 22 bases not matched to a gene; V was cut back by 4 bases and J by 9 bases. This CDR3 spans 19 amino acids. Written as DNA, the CDR3 is TGCGCCAGCAGCCCTTCCCCGCCAAATCCCGGGACAGGGTTTGGTGAGCAGTTCTTC. The encoded protein is CASSPSPPNPGTGFGEQFF.

This clonotype was detected a few times. This chain connects TRBV6-2 or TRBV6-3 to TRBJ2-2; no clear D gene. Trimming stripped 6 bases from V and 8 bases from J, with 7 bases between. The CDR3 is 11 residues long. Germline values: CDR1 MNHEY, CDR2 SVGEGT. The CDR3 DNA is TGTGCCAGCAGGTTCCGGGGGGAGCTGTTTTTT. It yields the protein CASRFRGELFF.

Concerning this clonotype: A read error may account for a junction end that differs from germline. The chain links TRBV6-5 to TRBJ2-7; 7 bases are a match to TRBD1. The CDR3 length is 13 residues. In germline, CDR1 is MNHEY, CDR2 SVGAGI. DNA for the CDR3: TGTGCCAGCAGCCCCTTGGGACAGAGCGGTTTGAACTTC. It encodes CASSPLGQSGLNF.

In this sample, this clonotype turned up once. The chain links TRBV28 to TRBJ2-5, with 11 bases fitting TRBD1. The ends lost 5 bases at V and 7 bases at J; junction bases unmatched: 9. The CDR3 is 15 residues long. Germline V gene lookup returns CDR1 MDHEN and CDR2 SYDVKM. CDR3 region: CASSEDRGPLRTQYF. The DNA of the CDR3 is TGTGCCAGCAGTGAGGACAGGGGGCCTTTAAGGACCCAGTACTTC.

The chain combines TRBV30 with TRBJ2-3; no reliable D call. Trimming took off 3 bases at V and 3 bases at J, with 10 bases between the two ends. Per the germline V gene, CDR1 is GTSNPN and CDR2 is SVGIG (reference sequence). The CDR3 totals 13 residues. The CDR3 coding sequence is TGTGCCTGGAGAGAGCTGGGGACAGATACGCAGTATTTT. Residues: CAWRELGTDTQYF.

V is TRBV12-3 or TRBV12-4 and J is TRBJ2-5; possible D gene TRBD2, 6 bases. V shed 6 bases and J shed 7 bases, with 15 bases lying between them. This CDR3 is built from 13 residues. This CDR3 is CASSTGVPGTQYF. For the CDR3, the DNA is TGTGCCAGCAGCACGGGGGTTCCGGGGACCCAGTACTTC.

The V gene is TRBV7-9, the J gene TRBJ2-7, with D possibly TRBD2 on 6 matching bases. CDR1 and CDR2 (germline): SEHNR, FQNEAQ (reference sequence). The length of the CDR3 is 16 residues. Trimming stripped 5 bases from V and 3 bases from J, with 20 bases between. CDR3 DNA: TGTGCCAGCAGCGGCGGGGTCCGAGACAACTTCTACGAGCAGTACTTC. This encodes CASSGGVRDNFYEQYF.

The rearrangement joins TRBV29-1 to TRBJ2-2; the D gene is possibly TRBD2 (6 bases). This CDR3 is built from 12 residues. Germline values: CDR1 SQVTM, CDR2 ANQGSEA. Trimming removed 6 bases at V and 6 bases at J, with 11 bases between. CDR3 nucleotides: TGCAGCGTACCCACGGGGGCCGGGGAGCTGTTTTTT. Translated, it gives CSVPTGAGELFF.

The V call is TRBV5-4, the J call TRBJ2-1; D unresolved. The CDR3 is 18 amino acids. The germline V gene has CDR1 SGHNT and CDR2 YYREEE (reference sequence). Trimming pared 4 bases from V and 0 bases from J, leaving 20 bases between. The CDR3 coding sequence is TGTGCCAGCAGCCCGGCGGCCGAGTCGATTTTCTCCTACAATGAGCAGTTCTTC. Amino acids: CASSPAAESIFSYNEQFF.

The chain is built from TRBV7-9 and TRBJ1-5, with D possibly matching TRBD1 (5 bases). Germline V lookup: CDR1 SEHNR, CDR2 FQNEAQ (reference sequence). The CDR3 covers 17 residues. Trimming took 4 bases from V and 1 from J, leaving 17 bases between them. The CDR3: CASSYGVGRGSNQPQHF. The CDR3 DNA reads TGTGCCAGCAGCTATGGGGTGGGGCGAGGAAGCAATCAGCCCCAGCATTTT.

This chain joins TRBV7-2 and TRBJ2-7, with D perhaps matching TRBD2 (7 bases). This CDR3 comprises 15 residues. Germline V CDR1 and CDR2: SGHTA, FQGNSA. V dropped 1 base and J dropped 3 bases, with 13 bases sitting between them. CDR3 DNA sequence: TGTGCCAGCAGCTTAGTGGGGGCTAGCGGCTACGAGCAGTACTTC. Amino acid sequence: CASSLVGASGYEQYF.

This chain connects TRBV29-1 to TRBJ2-2; D is unresolved. CDR1 is SQVTM, CDR2 ANQGSEA, per germline. The CDR3 covers 11 residues. Trimming removed 2 bases from V and 2 bases from J, with 0 bases in between. In DNA, the CDR3 is TGCAGCGTTGAAAACACCGGGGAGCTGTTTTTT. Translation: CSVENTGELFF.

The CDR3 loop is CASSVGWTAAGELFF. The CDR3 nucleotides read TGTGCCAGCAGCGTGGGGTGGACGGCCGCCGGGGAGCTGTTTTTT. The chain combines TRBV7-9 with TRBJ2-2; D unclear. The CDR3 extends over 15 amino acids. Per germline, CDR1 SEHNR and CDR2 FQNEAQ (reference sequence). Trimming left V 5 bases short and J 6 bases short, with 16 bases between.

On this clonotype: The junction departs from germline at one end; a sequencing error may be responsible. This chain uses TRBV4-1 with TRBJ1-1, with 7 positions matching TRBD1. The CDR3 has 16 residues. Per germline, CDR1 MGHRA and CDR2 YSYEKL. CDR3: CASSQVGGGRDTEAFF. CDR3 DNA sequence: TGCGCCAGCAGTCAAGTGGGAGGGGGCCGGGACACTGAAGCTTTCTTT.